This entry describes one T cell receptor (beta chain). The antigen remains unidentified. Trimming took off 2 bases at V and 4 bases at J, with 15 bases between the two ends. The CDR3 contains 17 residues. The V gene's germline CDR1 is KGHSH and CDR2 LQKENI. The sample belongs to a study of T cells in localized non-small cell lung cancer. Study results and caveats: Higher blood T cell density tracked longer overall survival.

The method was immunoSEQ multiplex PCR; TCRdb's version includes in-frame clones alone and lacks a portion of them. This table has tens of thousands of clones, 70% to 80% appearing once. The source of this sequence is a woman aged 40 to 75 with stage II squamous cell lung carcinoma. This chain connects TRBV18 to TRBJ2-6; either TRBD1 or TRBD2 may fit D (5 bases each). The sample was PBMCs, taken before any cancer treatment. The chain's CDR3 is CASSPSGWGSGANVLTF. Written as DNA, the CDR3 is TGTGCCAGCTCACCATCGGGCTGGGGGAGCGGGGCCAACGTCCTGACTTTC.